The sequence of this T cell receptor beta chain was determined in a study of cytomegalovirus exposure and HLA in healthy donors. Details on this clone: Antigen unknown.

The ends lost 0 bases at V and 0 bases at J; junction bases unmatched: 11. Germline lookup yields CDR1 MGHRA and CDR2 YSYEKL. This CDR3 spans 20 amino acids. Sequencing used immunoSEQ multiplex PCR; TCRdb keeps in-frame clones, though not all of them. The sample lists 110,000 to 150,000 clones, roughly 90% occurring once. General study results and limits: Researchers counted 180 or so TCR beta chains as cytomegalovirus-associated.

This TCR was sampled from a man younger than 30 in good health and CMV-seronegative. The V call is TRBV4-1, the J call TRBJ2-1; 10 nucleotides line up with TRBD2. Sequencing was carried out using PBMCs. The CDR3 DNA reads TGCGCCAGCAGCCAAGACCGGGAGCGGGGGGGCCTAAGCTCCTACAATGAGCAGTTCTTC. Amino acids: CASSQDRERGGLSSYNEQFF.